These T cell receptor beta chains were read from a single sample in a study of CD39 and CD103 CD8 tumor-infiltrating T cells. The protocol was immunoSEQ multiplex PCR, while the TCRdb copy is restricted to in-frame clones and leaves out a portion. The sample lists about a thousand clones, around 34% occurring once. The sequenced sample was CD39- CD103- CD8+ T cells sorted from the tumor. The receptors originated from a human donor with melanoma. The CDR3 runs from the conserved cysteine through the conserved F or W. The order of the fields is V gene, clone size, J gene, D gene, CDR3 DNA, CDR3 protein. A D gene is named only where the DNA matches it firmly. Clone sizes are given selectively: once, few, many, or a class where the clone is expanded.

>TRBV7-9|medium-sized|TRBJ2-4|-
TGTGCCAGCAGCAACAGCCAGAAGAGGGGGGCCAAAAACATTCAGTACTTC
CASSNSQKRGAKNIQYF
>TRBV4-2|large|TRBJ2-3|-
TGTGCCAGCAGCCAAGACCGGGGAGGACAAGATACGCAGTATTTT
CASSQDRGGQDTQYF
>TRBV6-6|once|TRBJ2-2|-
TGTGCCAGCAGTTACCGGGGTGCCGGGGAGCTGTTTTTT
CASSYRGAGELFF
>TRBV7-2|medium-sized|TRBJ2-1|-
TGTGCCAGCAGCTTAATCCGAAATTTGGGAGATGAGCAGTTCTTC
CASSLIRNLGDEQFF
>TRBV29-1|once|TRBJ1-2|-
TGCAGCGTCGCCCTTGACGGCAGGGAGGAGGGCTACACCTTC
CSVALDGREEGYTF
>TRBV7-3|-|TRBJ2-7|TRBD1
TGTGCCAGCAGCGCTCGGACAGGGGGCTACGAGCAGTACTTC
CASSARTGGYEQYF
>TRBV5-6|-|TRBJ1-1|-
TGTGCCAGCAGCTTGAGTCCGTGGGCAGAAGCTTTCTTT
CASSLSPWAEAFF
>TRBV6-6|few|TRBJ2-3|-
TGTGCCAGCAGTCCCAGCATGGAGGATGGAGATACGCAGTATTTT
CASSPSMEDGDTQYF
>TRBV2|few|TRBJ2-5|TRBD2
TGTGCCAGCAGCGTCCCCGGGACTAGCGGGGGAGAGACCCAGTACTTC
CASSVPGTSGGETQYF
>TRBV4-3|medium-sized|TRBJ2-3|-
TGCGCCAGCAGCCGGTCGAGCCCTACAGATACGCAGTATTTT
CASSRSSPTDTQYF
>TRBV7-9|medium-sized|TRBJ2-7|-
TGTGCCAGCCACGATGGGGGTTCAGGCCCCCCTTACGAGCAGTACTTC
CASHDGGSGPPYEQYF
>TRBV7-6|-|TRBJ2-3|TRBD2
TGTGCCAGCAGCTTTTTCGGCTTGGCTAGCGGGGTTCCTGCAGATACGCAGTATTTT
CASSFFGLASGVPADTQYF
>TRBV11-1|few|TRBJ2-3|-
TGTGCCAGCAGCCCCACCTGGGTTAGCACAGATACGCAGTATTTT
CASSPTWVSTDTQYF
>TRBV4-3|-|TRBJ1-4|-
TGCGCCAGCAGCCAAGACCGCGGGGAGGGGAGTGAAAAACTGTTTTTT
CASSQDRGEGSEKLFF
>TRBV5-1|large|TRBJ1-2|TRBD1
TGCGCCAGCAGCCTGGAGACAGGGCTGGATGGCTACACCTTC
CASSLETGLDGYTF
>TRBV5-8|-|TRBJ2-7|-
TGTGCCAGCAGCTACCAGTCAGCAGGGCTCTACGAGCAGTACTTC
CASSYQSAGLYEQYF
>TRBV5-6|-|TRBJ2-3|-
TGTGCCAGCAGCTTAGTCAGCACAGATACGCAGTATTTT
CASSLVSTDTQYF
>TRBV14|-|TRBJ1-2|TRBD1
TGTGCCAGCAGCCAAGACCCGACAGGGTTTAGTGGCTACACCTTC
CASSQDPTGFSGYTF
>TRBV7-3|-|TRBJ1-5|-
TGTGCCAGCAGCTTAAGCGTAAGTGGAGGGGAAAGAGGGCAGCCCCAGCATTTT
CASSLSVSGGERGQPQHF
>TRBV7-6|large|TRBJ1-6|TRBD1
TGTGCCAGCAGCTCAGGACAGGGCCTCAATTCACCCCTCCACTTT
CASSSGQGLNSPLHF
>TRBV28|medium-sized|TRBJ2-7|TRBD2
TGTGCCAGCAGCCCGGACATGGGAGGGCGCGAGCAGTACTTC
CASSPDMGGREQYF
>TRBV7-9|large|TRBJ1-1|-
TGTGCCAGCAGCTTGGACGGTGGGACTGAAGCTTTCTTT
CASSLDGGTEAFF
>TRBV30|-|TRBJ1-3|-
TGTGCCTGGAAACGTCCGGGAAACACCATATATTTT
CAWKRPGNTIYF
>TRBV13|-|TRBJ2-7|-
TGTGCCAGCAGTTTTATGCTGGGGGACGAGCAGTACTTC
CASSFMLGDEQYF
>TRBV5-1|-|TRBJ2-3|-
TGTGCCAGCACTCTGGGGACCTTCGCAGATACGCAGTATTTT
CASTLGTFADTQYF
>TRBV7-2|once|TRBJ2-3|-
TGCGCCAGCAGCCTCGGGAGTTCTAGCACAGATACGCAGTATTTT
CASSLGSSSTDTQYF
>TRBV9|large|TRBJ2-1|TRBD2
TGTGCCAGCAGCCCACACGGACTAGCGGGAGATGAGCAGTTCTTC
CASSPHGLAGDEQFF
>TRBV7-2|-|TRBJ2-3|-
TGTGCCAGCAGCTTCCCTAAATCTATCACAGATACGCAGTATTTT
CASSFPKSITDTQYF
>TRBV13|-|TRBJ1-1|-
TGTGCCAGCAGCTTACGAGGCACTGAAGCTTTCTTT
CASSLRGTEAFF
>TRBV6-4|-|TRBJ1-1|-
TGTGCCAGCAGTCCGATAAAGGATTTAAGCACTGAAGCTTTCTTT
CASSPIKDLSTEAFF
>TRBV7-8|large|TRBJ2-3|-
TGTGCCAGCAGTCCCCACGCGGGACTTATAGATACGCAGTATTTT
CASSPHAGLIDTQYF
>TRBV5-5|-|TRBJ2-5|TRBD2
TGTGCCAGCAGCCAAGAGGGACTAGGGGGTGAGACCCAGTACTTC
CASSQEGLGGETQYF
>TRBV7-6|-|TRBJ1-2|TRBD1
TGTGCCAGCAGCTTAGATGGATACTCCGACAGGGCCAACTATGGCTACACCTTC
CASSLDGYSDRANYGYTF
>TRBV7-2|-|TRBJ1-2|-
TGTGCCAGCAGCTTGCATCTCGCCTATGGCTACACCTTC
CASSLHLAYGYTF
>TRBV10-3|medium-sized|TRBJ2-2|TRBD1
TGTGCCATCAGTGCGAGATTTGGCGAGCCCGGGACAGGGGTCACCGGGGAGCTGTTTTTT
CAISARFGEPGTGVTGELFF
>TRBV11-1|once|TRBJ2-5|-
TGTGCCAGCAGCCCACCCAAATCCGAGCGAGAGACCCAGTACTTC
CASSPPKSERETQYF
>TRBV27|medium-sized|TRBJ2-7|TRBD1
TGTGCCAGCAGCCCCGGGACAGGGGATTTGGAGCAGTACTTC
CASSPGTGDLEQYF
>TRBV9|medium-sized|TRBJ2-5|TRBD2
TGTGCCAGCAGCTCTGAGGGGCTAGCGGGCCCCAGGGGAACCCAGTACTTC
CASSSEGLAGPRGTQYF
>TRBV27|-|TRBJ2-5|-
TGTGCCAGCAGTTACGGGGCGGTTGAGACCCAGTACTTC
CASSYGAVETQYF
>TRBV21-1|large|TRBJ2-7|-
TGTGCCAGCAGCAAAGCGAGGCAGGATGCCCACGAGCAGTACTTC
CASSKARQDAHEQYF
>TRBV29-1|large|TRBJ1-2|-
TGCAGCGTTTACGGGGCTGGTGGCTACACCTTC
CSVYGAGGYTF
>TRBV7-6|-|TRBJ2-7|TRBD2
TGTGCCAGCAGCTTAACACCGGGACTAAGCTACGAGCAGTACTTC
CASSLTPGLSYEQYF
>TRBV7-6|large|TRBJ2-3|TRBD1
TGTGCCAGCAGCTCAGGACAGGGTCTAGATACGCAGTATTTT
CASSSGQGLDTQYF
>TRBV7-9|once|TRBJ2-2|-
TGTGCCAGCAGTTTATTCGTCCCGGGCGAGCTGTTTTTT
CASSLFVPGELFF
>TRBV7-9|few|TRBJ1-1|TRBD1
TGTGCCAGCAGCTTTTCAGGGGGCATGGACACTGAAGCTTTCTTT
CASSFSGGMDTEAFF